A single sample is the source of the 11 T cell receptor beta chains below, sequenced in a study of sequential checkpoint blockade in melanoma. The protocol was immunoSEQ multiplex PCR, while the TCRdb copy is restricted to in-frame clones and leaves out a portion. Altogether about 3,500 clones are present, roughly 17% being singletons, with the ten largest covering about 15%. As for treatment: randomized to nivolumab then ipilimumab (arm A) or the reverse (arm B). The source was tumor tissue (inferred from file names), collected from a patient given nivolumab and ipilimumab in sequence. Receptors were obtained from a human donor with melanoma.

The chain couples TRBV30 to TRBJ1-5; D ambiguous. The CDR3 is 13 amino acids. Looked up from germline, CDR1 is GTSNPN and CDR2 is SVGIG (reference sequence). V lost 1 base to trimming and J lost 3 bases, with 7 bases between them. CDR3 region: CAWSGGPNQPQHF. The CDR3 coding sequence is TGTGCCTGGAGTGGAGGGCCCAATCAGCCCCAGCATTTT.

The gene calls are TRBV6-7 and TRBJ2-7; D is unclear. TRBV6-7 is an open reading frame, and its role is uncertain. V was clipped by 5 bases and J by 2 bases, with 4 bases between them. CDR3 length: 11 residues. CDR3: CASSRTYEQYF. The CDR3, as DNA: TGTGCCAGCAGTCGTACCTACGAGCAGTACTTC.

This clone is judged large. The chain combines TRBV6-8 with TRBJ2-7; D unresolved. The CDR3 spans 13 residues. V gave up 6 bases and J gave up 1 base, with 10 bases separating them. Germline CDR1 and CDR2: MNHGY and SAAAGT. The CDR3 region is CASREGLSYEQYF. CDR3 bases: TGTGCCAGCAGGGAAGGCCTTTCCTACGAGCAGTACTTC.

This clone was observed at least ten times. J is TRBJ2-7 and V is TRBV11-3; 9 positions match TRBD2. J was trimmed by 1 base and V by 5 bases; bases with no gene match: 3. Germline-derived CDR1 and CDR2 are SGHNT and YENEEA. This CDR3 has 14 amino acids. The DNA of the CDR3 is TGTGCCAGCAGCCGACTAGCGGAGTCCTACGAGCAGTACTTC. Encoded protein: CASSRLAESYEQYF.

There are a few counts of this clone. The chain links TRBV11-3 to TRBJ2-1; 9 positions agree with TRBD2. In germline, CDR1 is SGHNT, CDR2 YENEEA. The CDR3 totals 16 residues. V gave up 0 bases and J gave up 2 bases; unmatched junction bases: 2. CDR3 sequence: CASSLEEREAYNEQFF. The CDR3 region has the DNA TGTGCCAGCAGCTTAGAGGAGCGGGAGGCCTACAATGAGCAGTTCTTC.

V is TRBV6-4 and J is TRBJ1-2, with D unresolved. The ends were cut back, 10 bases at V and 6 bases at J, with 12 bases in the middle. The CDR3 runs 11 residues. Germline-derived CDR1 and CDR2 are MRHNA and SNTAGT. CDR3 sequence (DNA): TGTGCCAACACGACCCTGGATGGCTACACCTTC. It yields the protein CANTTLDGYTF.

The chain couples TRBV29-1 to TRBJ2-7; no definite D call. Germline values: CDR1 SQVTM, CDR2 ANQGSEA. The ends were cut back, 1 base at V and 2 bases at J, with 9 bases in the middle. This CDR3 is 13 amino acids long. DNA of the CDR3: TGCAGCGTTGAAGCTTCTGGGACCTACGAGCAGTACTTC. Its protein is CSVEASGTYEQYF.

This clone came up a few times. The CDR3 coding sequence is TGTGCCAGCAGTTACGAGCGGGACCCCGGATACGAGCAGTACTTC. Amino acids: CASSYERDPGYEQYF. This chain links TRBV6-8 with TRBJ2-7; 7 bases are a match to TRBD2. Germline CDR1 MNHGY, CDR2 SAAAGT. This CDR3 is 15 amino acids long. J was trimmed by 4 bases and V by 2 bases; bases with no gene match: 8.

The chain combines TRBV6-8 with TRBJ1-1; D is perhaps TRBD1 (5 bases). Trimming pared 5 bases from V and 4 bases from J, leaving 8 bases between. This CDR3 is built from 12 residues. Germline CDR1 reads MNHGY; CDR2 reads SAAAGT. The CDR3 region is CASSTGGTEAFF. The CDR3 DNA follows: TGTGCCAGCAGTACGGGGGGCACTGAAGCTTTCTTT.

By its share, this clone is medium-sized (0.01 to 0.1%). The chain couples TRBV6-8 to TRBJ1-4; a possible D gene is TRBD1 (5 bases). Trimming removed 5 bases at V and 0 bases at J, with 7 bases between. The germline gives CDR1 MNHGY, CDR2 SAAAGT. This CDR3 has 14 residues. The CDR3 protein is CASSKTATNEKLFF. The CDR3 DNA reads as TGTGCCAGCAGTAAGACAGCAACTAATGAAAAACTGTTTTTT.

The V gene is TRBV11-3, the J gene TRBJ2-1; 7 bases are a match to TRBD1. The CDR3 consists of 16 residues. From germline, CDR1 is SGHNT and CDR2 YENEEA. The junction had 7 bases not matched to a gene; V was cut back by 5 bases and J by 0 bases. The DNA for the CDR3 is TGTGCCAGCAGCCCGGGACAGCGCAACTCCTACAATGAGCAGTTCTTC. Amino acids: CASSPGQRNSYNEQFF.